This T cell receptor (beta chain) was identified during a study of blood T cell repertoires in COVID-19. Generated by immunoSEQ multiplex PCR, the TCRdb table keeps only in-frame clones and is missing some. This sample has about 140,000 clones, with 77% found just once. The V gene's germline CDR1 is SGHTA and CDR2 FQGNSA. CDR3 length: 12 amino acids. Trimming shortened V by 4 bases and J by 7 bases, and 10 bases separated the two germline ends. The chain is built from TRBV7-2 and TRBJ1-2; TRBD1 is a possible D gene (5 bases). The TCR originated in a woman aged 50 to 60 with active or convalescent COVID-19. What was sequenced was peripheral blood. The CDR3 region has the DNA TGTGCCAGCAGCTATTCAGGGTCTGGCTACACCTTC. Its protein is CASSYSGSGYTF.